This T cell receptor (beta chain) derives from a study of T cell responses to AZD1222 COVID-19 vaccine. Here immunoSEQ multiplex PCR was the method, and the copy in TCRdb shows in-frame clones only, minus some. The sample includes about 270,000 clones, 94% of them seen just once. This CDR3 spans 15 amino acids. Unmatched junction bases numbered 6, after V lost 2 bases and J lost 4 bases. Germline V lookup: CDR1 SGDLS, CDR2 YYNGEE. The gene calls are TRBV9 and TRBJ2-5; TRBD2 agrees at 9 bases. The sequence derives from an adult who received the AZD1222 COVID-19 vaccine. Here the sequenced sample was peripheral blood, taken 28 days after the second AZD1222 dose. CDR3 amino acids: CASSVGTTSGETQYF. The CDR3 region has the DNA TGTGCCAGCAGCGTGGGGACGACTAGCGGAGAGACCCAGTACTTC.